There are a few counts of the clone carrying this TCR beta chain. The antigen is not known. The same CDR3 is also encoded by other DNA sequences in this sample. The data are from a study of T cell responses to AZD1222 COVID-19 vaccine. Trimming took 3 bases from V and 4 from J, leaving 10 bases between them. Germline values: CDR1 SEHNR, CDR2 FQNEAQ (reference sequence). The CDR3 length is 14 residues. Sequencing used immunoSEQ multiplex PCR; TCRdb keeps in-frame clones, though not all of them. This sample has approximately 120,000 clones, with roughly nine tenths found just once. Overall study findings and caveats: Spike was spanned by vaccine-associated CD4 TCRs, with dominance at 160-218 and 743-854. Only a handful of AZD1222 recipients were seropositive at baseline. When two AZD1222 doses had been given, Spike-specific TCR breadth and depth rose. Donors in the cohort were predominantly white British and more often female, and clonal diversity was possibly underestimated.

Here the sequenced sample was peripheral blood, taken on day 0 of AZD1222 vaccination. The chain uses TRBV7-9 and TRBJ1-3; unclear D gene. The clonotype was recovered from an adult in good health. CDR3 sequence (DNA): TGTGCCAGCAGCTTCGGGGTCAGAGGAAACACCATATATTTT. Its translation: CASSFGVRGNTIYF.